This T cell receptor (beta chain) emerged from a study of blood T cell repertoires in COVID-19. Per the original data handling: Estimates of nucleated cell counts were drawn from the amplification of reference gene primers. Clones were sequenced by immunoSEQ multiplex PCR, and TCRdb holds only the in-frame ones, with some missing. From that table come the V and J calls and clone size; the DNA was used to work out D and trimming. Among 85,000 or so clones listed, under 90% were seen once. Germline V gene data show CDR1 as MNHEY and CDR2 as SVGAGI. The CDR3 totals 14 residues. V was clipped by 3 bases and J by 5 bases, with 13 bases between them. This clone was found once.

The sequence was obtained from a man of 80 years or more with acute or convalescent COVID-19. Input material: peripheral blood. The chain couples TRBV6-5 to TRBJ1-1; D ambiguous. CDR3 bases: TGTGCCAGCAGTTATGGCCTCACCTTTACTGAAGCTTTCTTT. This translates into CASSYGLTFTEAFF.